This TCR beta chain derives from a study of blood T cells in healthy people across ages. The sample holds a few counts of this clonotype. Using a J-beta primer mix together with a sample-barcoded 5' primer, a second PCR was run for about 6 to 12 cycles. TCRdb fed the 5' RACE reads into MiXCR, producing one record per CDR3 protein. The table shows fewer than 1.5 million distinct CDR3 sequences, with about 43% occurring only once. This CDR3 region has 13 residues. Unmatched junction bases numbered 5, after V lost 6 bases and J lost 5 bases. Germline V gene data show CDR1 as ENHRY and CDR2 as SYGVKD. Sequencing used blood. The receptor was isolated from a woman under 30 in good health. The V gene is TRBV10-3, the J gene TRBJ2-5; 8 nucleotides agree with TRBD2. The CDR3 here is CAISYGGGETQYF. CDR3 coding DNA: TGTGCCATCAGCTACGGCGGGGGGGAGACCCAGTACTTC.